This T cell receptor beta chain was captured in a study of blood T cell repertoires in COVID-19. This clone turned up a few times. The table came from immunoSEQ multiplex PCR; TCRdb's copy has only in-frame clones and leaves some out. The data show about 280,000 clones, around 85% seen once. The CDR3 is made up of 15 amino acids. The germline gives CDR1 SGHVS, CDR2 FNYEAQ. V lost 2 bases and J lost 7, with 14 bases in between. The receptor comes from a woman aged 45-60 years who had recovered from COVID-19. The sequencing sample was made of PBMCs or T cells enriched from blood (not recorded which). The gene calls are TRBV7-6 and TRBJ1-4; D possibly corresponds to TRBD1 (5 bases). This CDR3 is CASSLLGQGREKLFF. CDR3 nucleotides: TGTGCCAGCAGCTTATTGGGGCAGGGCCGTGAAAAACTGTTTTTT.